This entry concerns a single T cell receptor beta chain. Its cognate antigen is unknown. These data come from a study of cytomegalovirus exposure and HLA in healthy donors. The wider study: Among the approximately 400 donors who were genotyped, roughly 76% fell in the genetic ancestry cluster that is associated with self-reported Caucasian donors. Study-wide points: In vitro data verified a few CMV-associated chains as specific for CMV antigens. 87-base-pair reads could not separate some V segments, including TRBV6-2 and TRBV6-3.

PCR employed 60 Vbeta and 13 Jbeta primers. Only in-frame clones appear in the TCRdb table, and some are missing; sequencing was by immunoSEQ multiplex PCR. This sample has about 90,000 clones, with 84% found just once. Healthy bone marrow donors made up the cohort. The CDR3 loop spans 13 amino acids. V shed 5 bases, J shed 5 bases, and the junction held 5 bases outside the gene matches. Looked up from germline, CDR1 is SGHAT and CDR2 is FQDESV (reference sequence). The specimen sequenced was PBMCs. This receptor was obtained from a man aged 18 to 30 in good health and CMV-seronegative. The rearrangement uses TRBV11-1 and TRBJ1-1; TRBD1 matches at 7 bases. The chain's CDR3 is CASSLRDSTEAFF. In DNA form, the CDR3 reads TGTGCCAGCAGCCTCCGGGACAGTACTGAAGCTTTCTTT.